A selection of T cell receptor beta chains follows, all from one sample in a study of blood T cell repertoires in COVID-19. This table comes from immunoSEQ multiplex PCR, and its TCRdb copy is limited to in-frame clones, with some not included. The sample has about 100,000 clones, about 90% seen once. The sequenced sample consisted of peripheral blood. All receptors derive from a man aged 25 to 40 in a cohort sampled during active COVID-19. Each CDR3 is given with its conserved first and last residue. A D gene is named only where the DNA matches it firmly. The size of a clone is reported for some rows only, either as once, few or many, or as a class for expanded clones.

>NA|TRBJ1-2|TRBV12-3/TRBV12-4|NA
CASRVMGGYGYTF
TGTGCCAGCAGGGTGATGGGGGGCTATGGCTACACCTTC
>once|TRBJ2-1|TRBV20-1|NA
CSASSGRGLLQENEQFF
TGCAGTGCTAGTTCGGGACGGGGACTCCTTCAAGAGAATGAGCAGTTCTTC
>NA|TRBJ2-5|TRBV14|NA
CASSQGGETQYF
TGTGCCAGCAGCCAGGGAGGAGAGACCCAGTACTTC
>once|TRBJ2-5|TRBV11-2|NA
CASKTGGAETQYF
TGTGCCAGCAAGACAGGTGGGGCGGAGACCCAGTACTTC
>once|TRBJ2-4|TRBV2|TRBD2
CASTRGLAGGTGIQYF
TGTGCCAGCACCCGAGGACTAGCGGGGGGTACGGGCATTCAGTACTTC
>NA|TRBJ1-5|TRBV19|TRBD1
CASKGQGRGSGHSNQPQHF
TGTGCCAGTAAGGGACAGGGGCGGGGGTCTGGTCATAGCAATCAGCCCCAGCATTTT
>NA|TRBJ2-7|TRBV5-6|NA
CASSLGLRIYEQYF
TGTGCCAGCAGCTTGGGTTTGCGGATCTACGAGCAGTACTTC
>NA|TRBJ1-5|TRBV2|NA
CASTEDTNQPQHF
TGTGCCAGCACCGAGGACACGAATCAGCCCCAGCATTTT
>NA|TRBJ2-5|TRBV29-1|NA
CSVEGQSAGETQYF
TGCAGCGTTGAAGGACAGTCAGCGGGAGAGACCCAGTACTTC
>NA|TRBJ1-2|TRBV3-1/TRBV3-2|NA
CASSQGQDYGYTF
TGTGCCAGCAGCCAAGGACAGGACTATGGCTACACCTTC
>once|TRBJ2-5|TRBV6-5|TRBD2
CASSYSGGPDGETQYF
TGTGCCAGCAGTTACAGCGGGGGGCCGGACGGGGAGACCCAGTACTTC
>NA|TRBJ2-7|TRBV7-9|TRBD2
CASSLYLAGVSYEQYF
TGTGCCAGCAGCTTGTATCTAGCGGGGGTGTCCTACGAGCAGTACTTC
>NA|TRBJ2-7|TRBV29-1|TRBD1
CSAPDAHPWDRVTHEQYF
TGCAGCGCTCCCGACGCCCACCCCTGGGACAGGGTTACCCACGAGCAGTACTTC
>NA|TRBJ1-2|TRBV29-1|NA
CSVQDTLHAGYTF
TGCAGCGTGCAGGACACCCTGCATGCTGGCTACACCTTC
>NA|TRBJ1-6|TRBV7-2|NA
CASSLVQSHNSPLHF
TGTGCCAGCAGCTTAGTGCAGTCCCATAATTCACCCCTCCACTTT
>NA|TRBJ1-2|TRBV5-1|NA
CASKDSGYGYTF
TGCGCCAGCAAGGACAGCGGCTATGGCTACACCTTC
>NA|TRBJ2-7|TRBV6-1|TRBD2
CASSETTSGGALMYEQYF
TGTGCCAGCAGTGAGACGACTAGCGGGGGGGCGTTGATGTACGAGCAGTACTTC
>NA|TRBJ1-5|TRBV3-1/TRBV3-2|TRBD1
CASSQGQGNQPQHF
TGTGCCAGCAGCCAAGGACAGGGGAATCAGCCCCAGCATTTT
>NA|TRBJ2-1|TRBV7-2|NA
CASSSLGGGKNEQFF
TGTGCCAGCTCGTCCCTAGGGGGGGGAAAGAATGAGCAGTTCTTC
>NA|TRBJ2-1|TRBV4-2|NA
CASSRTLEAGHYNEQFF
TGTGCCAGCAGCCGAACCCTAGAGGCGGGGCATTACAATGAGCAGTTCTTC
>NA|TRBJ2-2|TRBV6-5|NA
CASSAGVYTGELFF
TGTGCCAGCAGCGCAGGGGTTTACACCGGGGAGCTGTTTTTT
>NA|TRBJ1-2|TRBV13|NA
CASSADTGLDGYTF
TGTGCCAGCAGCGCGGATACAGGGCTCGATGGCTACACCTTC
>NA|TRBJ1-2|TRBV19|TRBD1
CASSRGGDYGYTF
TGTGCCAGTAGTAGAGGGGGCGACTATGGCTACACCTTC
>NA|TRBJ1-1|TRBV5-1|NA
CASSLVRSGWANTEAFF
TGCGCCAGCAGCTTGGTCCGCTCAGGGTGGGCGAACACTGAAGCTTTCTTT
>NA|TRBJ1-1|TRBV11-2|NA
CASSLAVGTEAFF
TGTGCCAGCAGCTTAGCCGTCGGCACTGAAGCTTTCTTT
>NA|TRBJ2-7|TRBV6-5|TRBD1
CASSPGGLKSEQYF
TGTGCCAGCAGTCCAGGGGGCTTAAAGTCCGAGCAGTACTTC
>NA|TRBJ2-1|TRBV6-6|NA
CASSSRDSARFQGQFF
TGTGCCAGCAGTTCCCGGGACTCCGCTCGGTTTCAGGGGCAGTTCTTC
>few|TRBJ2-6|TRBV7-8|NA
CASSHQTGYGANVLTF
TGTGCCAGCAGCCACCAAACAGGGTATGGGGCCAACGTCCTGACTTTC
>NA|TRBJ2-1|TRBV7-5|NA
CARRCPVGTGGNLYNEQFF
TGTGCCAGAAGGTGTCCCGTTGGGACAGGGGGGAACCTCTACAATGAGCAGTTCTTC
>NA|TRBJ1-6|TRBV6-5|NA
CASSLGDRGSPLHF
TGTGCCAGCTCCCTTGGGGATAGGGGTTCACCCCTCCACTTT
>NA|TRBJ2-5|TRBV9|TRBD2
CASSVGTSGGLQETQYF
TGTGCCAGCAGCGTAGGAACTAGCGGGGGATTACAAGAGACCCAGTACTTC
>NA|TRBJ1-1|TRBV12-3/TRBV12-4|TRBD1
CASRNRGYYEAFF
TGTGCCAGCAGGAACAGGGGGTATTATGAAGCTTTCTTT
>few|TRBJ1-2|TRBV6-4|NA
CASSDSAGAGNYGYTF
TGTGCCAGCAGTGACTCGGCGGGGGCGGGAAACTATGGCTACACCTTC
>NA|TRBJ1-2|TRBV2|TRBD1
CASSGQGAYYGYTF
TGTGCCAGCAGCGGCCAGGGGGCGTACTATGGCTACACCTTC
>NA|TRBJ1-2|TRBV7-2|NA
CASSLISTGGNYGYTF
TGTGCCAGCAGCCTTATATCGACGGGGGGTAACTATGGCTACACCTTC
>few|TRBJ1-5|TRBV14|NA
CASSQGLDQPQHF
TGTGCCAGCAGCCAGGGGCTCGATCAGCCCCAGCATTTT
>once|TRBJ1-1|TRBV15|TRBD1
CATSRGTRTGGNTEAFF
TGTGCCACCAGCAGAGGTACCCGGACAGGGGGGAACACTGAAGCTTTCTTT
>NA|TRBJ1-1|TRBV11-2|NA
CASSLAGTSNTEAFF
TGTGCCAGCAGCTTAGCAGGGACATCGAACACTGAAGCTTTCTTT
>NA|TRBJ2-2|TRBV6-5|TRBD1
CASSSWTGANTGELFF
TGTGCCAGCAGTTCGTGGACAGGGGCGAACACCGGGGAGCTGTTTTTT
>NA|TRBJ1-5|TRBV28|TRBD1
CASSSRGQGAGQPQHF
TGTGCCAGCAGCTCCCGAGGACAGGGGGCTGGCCAGCCCCAGCATTTT
>NA|TRBJ1-2|TRBV5-1|NA
CASSYAGENGYTF
TGCGCCAGCAGCTACGCAGGGGAAAATGGCTACACCTTC
>NA|TRBJ2-1|TRBV30|NA
CAWSLGHYNEQFF
TGTGCCTGGAGTCTGGGACATTACAATGAGCAGTTCTTC
>NA|TRBJ2-5|TRBV5-6|NA
CASSLAWQFAETQYF
TGTGCCAGCAGCTTGGCCTGGCAGTTCGCAGAGACCCAGTACTTC
>NA|TRBJ1-6|TRBV7-9|NA
CASSRFVGRTVDNSPLHF
TGTGCCAGCAGCCGTTTTGTCGGGAGGACGGTGGATAATTCACCCCTCCACTTT
>NA|TRBJ1-2|TRBV6-5|NA
CASSSAGANNYGYTF
TGTGCCAGCAGTTCCGCAGGGGCTAATAACTATGGCTACACCTTC
>NA|TRBJ2-7|TRBV6-2/TRBV6-3|TRBD2
CASSYSPGGEQYF
TGTGCCAGCAGTTACTCTCCGGGGGGCGAGCAGTACTTC
>NA|TRBJ1-1|TRBV12-3/TRBV12-4|NA
CASSLGVNTEAFF
TGTGCCAGCAGTTTGGGCGTGAACACTGAAGCTTTCTTT
>NA|TRBJ1-4|TRBV9|NA
CASSAGPTDSPREKLFF
TGTGCCAGCAGCGCTGGGCCCACGGACAGTCCTCGCGAAAAACTGTTTTTT
>NA|TRBJ2-1|TRBV7-2|TRBD1
CASSLSGTERDNEQFF
TGTGCCAGCAGCTTGTCGGGGACAGAAAGAGACAATGAGCAGTTCTTC